A single T cell receptor (beta chain) is shown here with its context. Its antigen remains unidentified. The sample has other DNA sequences that encode this CDR3 too. J lost 5 bases, V lost 6 bases, and 11 bases had no gene match. Germline CDR1 LGHNA, CDR2 YNFKEQ. The CDR3 has 16 residues. This specimen belongs to a study of cytomegalovirus exposure and HLA in healthy donors. The study ran its PCR with 60 Vbeta and 13 Jbeta primers. Assay: immunoSEQ multiplex PCR; the TCRdb copy retains only in-frame clones and omits some. This sample has approximately 160,000 clones, with 68% found just once. Study observations and caveats: Later on, analysis showed that most CMV-associated TCR beta chains appeared to be HLA-restricted. When analyzed later, the rates of TCR association showed variation by HLA locus, with DRB1 the most and HLA-C the fewest. Later analysis identified a missense DCLRE1C variant that was linked to TCR beta V- and J-gene trimming.

The chain combines TRBV4-2 with TRBJ2-7; 12 bases agree with TRBD1. Sequenced input: PBMCs. This receptor was identified in a man aged 50-59 years in good health and CMV-seronegative. In DNA, the CDR3 is TGTGCCAGCAGTTCCCGAACCGGGACAGGGGGCAACGAGCAGTACTTC. Its protein product is CASSSRTGTGGNEQYF.